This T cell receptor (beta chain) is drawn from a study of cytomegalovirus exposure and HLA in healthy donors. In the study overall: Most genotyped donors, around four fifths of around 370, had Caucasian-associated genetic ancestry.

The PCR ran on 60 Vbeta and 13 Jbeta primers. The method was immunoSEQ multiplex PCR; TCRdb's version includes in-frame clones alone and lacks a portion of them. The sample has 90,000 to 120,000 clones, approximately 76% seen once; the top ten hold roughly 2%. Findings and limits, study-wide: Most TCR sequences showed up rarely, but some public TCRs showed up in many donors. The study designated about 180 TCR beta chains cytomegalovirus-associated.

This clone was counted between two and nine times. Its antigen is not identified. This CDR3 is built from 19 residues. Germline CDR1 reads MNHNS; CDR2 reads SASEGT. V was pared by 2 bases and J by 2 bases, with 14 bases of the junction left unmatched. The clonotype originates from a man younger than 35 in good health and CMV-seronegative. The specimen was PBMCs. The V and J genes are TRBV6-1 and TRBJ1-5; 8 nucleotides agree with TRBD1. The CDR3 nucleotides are TGTGCCAGCAGTGAAATACAGGGGGGGTCATCATGGCGCAATCAGCCCCAGCATTTT. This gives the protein CASSEIQGGSSWRNQPQHF.